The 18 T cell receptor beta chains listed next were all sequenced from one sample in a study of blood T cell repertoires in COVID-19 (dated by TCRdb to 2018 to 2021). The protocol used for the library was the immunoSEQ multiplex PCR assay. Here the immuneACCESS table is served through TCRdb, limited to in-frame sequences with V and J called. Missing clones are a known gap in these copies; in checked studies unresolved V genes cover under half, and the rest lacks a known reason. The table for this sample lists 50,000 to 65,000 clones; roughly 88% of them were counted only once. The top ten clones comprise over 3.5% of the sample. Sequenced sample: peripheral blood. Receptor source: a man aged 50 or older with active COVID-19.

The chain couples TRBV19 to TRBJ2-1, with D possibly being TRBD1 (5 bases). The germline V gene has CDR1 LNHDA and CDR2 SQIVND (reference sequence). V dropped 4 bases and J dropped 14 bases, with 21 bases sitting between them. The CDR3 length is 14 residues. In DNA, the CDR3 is TGTGCCAGTAGTACCGCGACAGACATAAAGATTGAGTTCTTC. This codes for CASSTATDIKIEFF.

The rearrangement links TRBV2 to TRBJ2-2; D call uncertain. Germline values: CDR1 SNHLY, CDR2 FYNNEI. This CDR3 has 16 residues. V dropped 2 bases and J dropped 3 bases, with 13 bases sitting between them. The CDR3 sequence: CASSELAVVYTGELFF. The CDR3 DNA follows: TGTGCCAGCAGTGAACTCGCGGTGGTATACACCGGGGAGCTGTTTTTT. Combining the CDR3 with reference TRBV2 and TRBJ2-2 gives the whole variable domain EPEVTQTPSHQVTQMGQEVILRCVPISNHLYFYWYRQILGQKVEFLVSFYNNEISEKSEIFDDQFSVERPDGSNFTLKIRSTKLEDSAMYFCASSELAVVYTGELFFGEGSRLTVL.

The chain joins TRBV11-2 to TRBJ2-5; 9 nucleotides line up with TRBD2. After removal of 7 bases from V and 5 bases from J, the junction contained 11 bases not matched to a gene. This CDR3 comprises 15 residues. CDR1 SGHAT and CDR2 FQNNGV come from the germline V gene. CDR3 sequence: CASKSIAGGLETQYF. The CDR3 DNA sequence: TGTGCCAGCAAATCTATTGCGGGGGGGCTGGAGACCCAGTACTTC. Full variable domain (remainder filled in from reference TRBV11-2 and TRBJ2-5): EAGVAQSPRYKIIEKRQSVAFWCNPISGHATLYWYQQILGQGPKLLIQFQNNGVVDDSQLPKDRFSAERLKGVDSTLKIQPAKLEDSAVYLCASKSIAGGLETQYFGPGTRLLVL.

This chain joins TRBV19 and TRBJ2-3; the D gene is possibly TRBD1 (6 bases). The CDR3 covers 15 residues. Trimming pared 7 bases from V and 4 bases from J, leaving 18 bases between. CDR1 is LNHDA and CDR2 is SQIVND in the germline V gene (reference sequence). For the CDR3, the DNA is TGTGCCAGTAAGAGGGCAGGGGCTGAGCCAGATACGCAGTATTTT. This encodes CASKRAGAEPDTQYF.

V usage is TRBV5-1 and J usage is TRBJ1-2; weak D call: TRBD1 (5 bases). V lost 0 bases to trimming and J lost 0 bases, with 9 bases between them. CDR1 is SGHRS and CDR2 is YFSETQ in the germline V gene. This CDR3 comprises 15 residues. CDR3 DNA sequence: TGCGCCAGCAGCTTGGGTCCAGGGCCTAACTATGGCTACACCTTC. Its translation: CASSLGPGPNYGYTF.

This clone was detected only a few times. CDR3 nucleotide sequence: TGTGCCAGCAGCTCTACTACAGGGGGCACTTCAACTAATGAAAAACTGTTTTTT. It encodes CASSSTTGGTSTNEKLFF. The chain couples TRBV7-8 to TRBJ1-4; 9 bases are shared with TRBD1. V was pared by 4 bases and J by 0 bases, with 9 bases of the junction left unmatched. The V gene's germline CDR1 is SGHVS and CDR2 FQNEAQ. The CDR3 extends over 18 amino acids.

This CDR3 is CASSFYRGQSEAFF. The CDR3 coding sequence is TGTGCCAGCAGCTTCTACAGGGGGCAATCTGAAGCTTTCTTT. The rearrangement links TRBV5-4 to TRBJ1-1; TRBD1 matches 9 bases. From germline, CDR1 is SGHNT and CDR2 YYREEE (reference sequence). V shed 2 bases and J 6 bases; nucleotides not matched to a gene: 5. The length of the CDR3 is 14 residues.

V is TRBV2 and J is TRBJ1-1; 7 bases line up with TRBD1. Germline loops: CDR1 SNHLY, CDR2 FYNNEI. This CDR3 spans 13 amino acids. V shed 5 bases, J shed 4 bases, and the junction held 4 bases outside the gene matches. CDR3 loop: CASSSGGSTEAFF. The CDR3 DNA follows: TGTGCCAGCAGTTCAGGGGGATCCACTGAAGCTTTCTTT.

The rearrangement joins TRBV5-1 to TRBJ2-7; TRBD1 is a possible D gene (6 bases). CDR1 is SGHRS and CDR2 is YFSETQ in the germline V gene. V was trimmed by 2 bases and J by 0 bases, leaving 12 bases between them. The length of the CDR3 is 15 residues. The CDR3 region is CASSLEQGSSYEQYF. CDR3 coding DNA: TGCGCCAGCAGCTTAGAACAGGGAAGCTCCTACGAGCAGTACTTC.

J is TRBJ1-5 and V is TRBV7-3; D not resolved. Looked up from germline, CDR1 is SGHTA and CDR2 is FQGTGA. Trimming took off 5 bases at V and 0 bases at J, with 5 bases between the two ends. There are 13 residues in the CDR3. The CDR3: CASSPSSNQPQHF. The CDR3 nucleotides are TGTGCCAGCAGCCCTAGTAGCAATCAGCCCCAGCATTTT.

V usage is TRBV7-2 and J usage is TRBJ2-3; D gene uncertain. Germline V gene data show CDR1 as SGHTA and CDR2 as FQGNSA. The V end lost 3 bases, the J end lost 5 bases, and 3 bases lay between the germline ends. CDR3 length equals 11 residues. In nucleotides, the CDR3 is TGTGCCAGCAGCTTCGGAGATACGCAGTATTTT. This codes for CASSFGDTQYF.

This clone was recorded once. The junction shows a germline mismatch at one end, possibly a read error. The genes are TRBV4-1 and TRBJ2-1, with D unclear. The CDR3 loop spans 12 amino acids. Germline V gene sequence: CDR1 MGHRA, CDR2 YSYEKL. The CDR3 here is CASSQDRQAQIF. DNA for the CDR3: TGCGCCAGCAGCCAAGATCGGCAGGCCCAAATCTTC.

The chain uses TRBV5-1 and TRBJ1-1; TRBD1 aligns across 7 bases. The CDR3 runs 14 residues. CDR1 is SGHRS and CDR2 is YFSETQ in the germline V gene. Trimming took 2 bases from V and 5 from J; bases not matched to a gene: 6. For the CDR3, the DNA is TGCGCCAGCAGCTTAAGACAGGGTAGTACTGAAGCTTTCTTT. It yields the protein CASSLRQGSTEAFF.

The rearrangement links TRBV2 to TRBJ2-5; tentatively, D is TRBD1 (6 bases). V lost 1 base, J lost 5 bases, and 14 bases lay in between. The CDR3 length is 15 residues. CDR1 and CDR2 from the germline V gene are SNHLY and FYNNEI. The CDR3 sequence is CASSEVGAPGETQYF. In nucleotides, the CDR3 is TGTGCCAGCAGTGAAGTGGGGGCGCCTGGTGAGACCCAGTACTTC. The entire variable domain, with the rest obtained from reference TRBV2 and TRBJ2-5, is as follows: EPEVTQTPSHQVTQMGQEVILRCVPISNHLYFYWYRQILGQKVEFLVSFYNNEISEKSEIFDDQFSVERPDGSNFTLKIRSTKLEDSAMYFCASSEVGAPGETQYFGPGTRLLVL.

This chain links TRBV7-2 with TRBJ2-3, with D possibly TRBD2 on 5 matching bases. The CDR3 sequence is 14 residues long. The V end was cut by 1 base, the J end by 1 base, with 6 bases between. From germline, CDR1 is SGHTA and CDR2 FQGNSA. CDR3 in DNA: TGTGCCAGCAGCTTAGTTAGCGGCACAGATACGCAGTATTTT. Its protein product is CASSLVSGTDTQYF.

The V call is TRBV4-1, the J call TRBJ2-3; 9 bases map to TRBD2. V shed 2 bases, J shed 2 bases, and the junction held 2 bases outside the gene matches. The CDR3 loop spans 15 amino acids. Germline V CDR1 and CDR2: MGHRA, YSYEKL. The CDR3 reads CASSQRLAATDTQYF. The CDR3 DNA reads TGCGCCAGCAGCCAAAGACTAGCGGCCACAGATACGCAGTATTTT.

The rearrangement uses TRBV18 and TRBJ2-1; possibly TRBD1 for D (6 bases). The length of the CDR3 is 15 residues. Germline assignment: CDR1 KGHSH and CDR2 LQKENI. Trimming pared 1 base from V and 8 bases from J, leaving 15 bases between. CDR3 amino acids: CASSPLSGGAYEQFF. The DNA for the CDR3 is TGTGCCAGCTCACCACTTTCTGGGGGCGCATATGAGCAGTTCTTC.

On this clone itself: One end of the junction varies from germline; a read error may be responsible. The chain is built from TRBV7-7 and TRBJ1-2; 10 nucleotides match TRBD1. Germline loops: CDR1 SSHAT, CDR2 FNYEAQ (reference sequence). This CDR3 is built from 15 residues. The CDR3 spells CASSFPDRGLYGYTF. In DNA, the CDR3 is TGTGCTAGCAGCTTCCCCGACAGGGGGCTTTATGGCTACACCTTC.